This TCR beta chain comes out of a study of T-cell reconstitution after alpha-beta-depleted transplantation in children (dated by TCRdb to 2015 to 2016). With regard to the full study: Using TCR repertoire profiling, the study quantitatively followed how T-cell immune reconstitution unfolded in children after TCRalphabeta/CD19-depleted allogeneic hematopoietic cell transplantation.

Remarks on this clonotype: Its antigen target is currently unknown. Base qualities are not at hand, and no much larger clone is one base apart.

The protocol used for the library was PCR. Reads for this sample came from an Illumina HiSeq 2500. TCR libraries were prepared with molecular barcoding, using unique molecular identifiers to normalize TCRbeta repertoire quantification. The raw public reads went through TCRdb reprocessing: fastp at Q25, MiXCR clone calling, in-frame beta chains kept. One record per CDR3 amino acid sequence lists the most common genes and DNA. For this sample the table gives roughly 590,000 distinct CDR3 sequences, of which 16% were detected only once. In total, the top ten clones hold about 1.1% of the sample. V ends up 0 bases short and J 3 bases short, with an unmatched junction base count of 3. Counted from cysteine to phenylalanine, this CDR3 has 14 amino acids. Only the CDR3 DNA is retained, 42 bases long and in frame from the first base. CDR1 is given as DFQATT and CDR2 as SNEGSKA, both from the germline V gene (reference sequence).

This TCR came from a human donor who donated a stem cell graft to a child with acute myeloid leukemia. Sequences were derived from PBMCs from the stem cell graft donor, sampled from the stem cell graft. The chain joins TRBV20-1 to TRBJ2-7; TRBD1 agrees with 9 junctional bases. The sequenced DNA is TGCAGTGCTAGAGAAAACAGGGGGCACTACGAGCAGTACTTC. This sequence encodes CSARENRGHYEQYF.